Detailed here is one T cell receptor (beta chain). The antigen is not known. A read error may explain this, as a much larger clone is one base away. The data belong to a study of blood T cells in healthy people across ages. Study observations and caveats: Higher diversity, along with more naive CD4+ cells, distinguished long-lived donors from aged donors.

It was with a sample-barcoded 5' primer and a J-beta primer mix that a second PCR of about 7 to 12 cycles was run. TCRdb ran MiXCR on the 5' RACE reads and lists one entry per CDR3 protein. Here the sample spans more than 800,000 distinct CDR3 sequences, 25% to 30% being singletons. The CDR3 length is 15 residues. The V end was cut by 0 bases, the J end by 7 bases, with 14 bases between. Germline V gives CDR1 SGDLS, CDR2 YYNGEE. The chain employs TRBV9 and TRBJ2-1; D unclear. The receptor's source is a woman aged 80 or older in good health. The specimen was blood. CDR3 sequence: CASSVGGKVTNEQFF. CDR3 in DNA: TGTGCCAGCAGCGTAGGCGGAAAGGTAACAAATGAGCAGTTCTTC.